The clone carrying this T cell receptor (beta chain) has just a few counts. Antigen unknown. The source of the sample is a study of T-cell reconstitution after alpha-beta-depleted transplantation in children. The study's findings and limits: Reportedly, alpha-beta T cells present about two months post-transplant originated from several hundred expanded clones of graft origin. Elevated TCRbeta diversity at day 60 was traced, in some patients, to surviving recipient T cells and thymic progenitors.

Preparation of the TCRbeta library used unique molecular identifiers. TCRdb recomputed calls from the PCR reads with MiXCR, one row per CDR3 protein. Of over 100,000 distinct CDR3 sequences listed, approximately 10% are singletons. Germline V CDR1 and CDR2: SQVTM, ANQGSEA. The CDR3 spans 16 residues. V was clipped by 4 bases and J by 7 bases; unmatched bases: 11. The chain recombines TRBV29-1 with TRBJ2-2; 11 positions match TRBD1. The TCR originated in a boy aged 2 to 10 with acute lymphoblastic leukemia, due to receive a stem cell transplant. Sequenced here: PBMCs, sampled before TCRalphabeta/CD19-depleted stem cell transplant. CDR3 nucleotide sequence: TGCAGCGTTGCCGGGACAGGGGGAATGAGCGGCGGGGAGCTGTTTTTT. Encoded protein: CSVAGTGGMSGGELFF.